Sequencing of this TCR beta chain was carried out in a study of cytomegalovirus exposure and HLA in healthy donors. Study-wide points: Cytomegalovirus status was reportedly diagnosed by the classifier with high sensitivity and specificity.

Generated by immunoSEQ multiplex PCR, the TCRdb table keeps only in-frame clones and is missing some. The sample lists under 400,000 clones; just over 85% were seen once. Unmatched junction bases numbered 8, after V lost 8 bases and J lost 2 bases. The CDR3 sequence is 15 residues long. CDR1 and CDR2 from the germline V gene are MNHEY and SMNVEV (reference sequence). For this clone: Its antigen is unknown.

Sequencing used PBMCs. The sequence was obtained from a woman younger than 35 in good health and CMV-seronegative. J is TRBJ1-5 and V is TRBV27; 8 nucleotides match TRBD1. CDR3 in DNA: TGTGCCAGCGCCGACACAGGGGGTGGCAATCAGCCCCAGCATTTT. Amino acid sequence: CASADTGGGNQPQHF.